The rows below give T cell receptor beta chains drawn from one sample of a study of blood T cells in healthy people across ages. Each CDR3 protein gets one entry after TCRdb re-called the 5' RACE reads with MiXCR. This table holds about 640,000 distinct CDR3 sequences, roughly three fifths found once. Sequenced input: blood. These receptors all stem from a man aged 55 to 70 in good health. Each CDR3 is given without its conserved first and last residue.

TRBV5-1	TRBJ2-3	ASSFSGSPMSTDTQY
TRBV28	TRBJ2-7	ASSSTGTAPYEQY
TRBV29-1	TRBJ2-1	SVEWGGPYNEQF
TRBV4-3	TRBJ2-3	ASSQEVRGGPDTQY
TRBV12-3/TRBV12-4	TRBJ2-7	ASSVGLAGNEQY
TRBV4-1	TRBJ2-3	ASSQEGPLGTDTQY
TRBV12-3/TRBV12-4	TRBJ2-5	ASSYGGTRETQY
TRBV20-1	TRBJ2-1	SARLAGGPSYEQF
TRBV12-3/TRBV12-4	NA	ASRSVTGGRRETQY
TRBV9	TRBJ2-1	ASSVGGLNNEQF
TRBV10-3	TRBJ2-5	ATHGGLAGEETQY
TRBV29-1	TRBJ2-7	SVGLGGASYEQY
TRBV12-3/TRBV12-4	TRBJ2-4	ASSSSHLAKNIQY
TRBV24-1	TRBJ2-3	ATSDPASGATDTQY
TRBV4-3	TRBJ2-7	ASSQEALPQGRIDEQY
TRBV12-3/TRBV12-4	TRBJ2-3	ASSLSRKSDTQY
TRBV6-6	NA	ASSSTGREQY
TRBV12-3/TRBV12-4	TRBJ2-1	ASTSGGELYNEQF
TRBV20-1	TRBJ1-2	SARPGPRAYGYT
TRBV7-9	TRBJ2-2	ASSPGQGWTGELF
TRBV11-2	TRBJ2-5	ASSQQGSRETQY
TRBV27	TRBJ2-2	ASKVQAGLPTGELF
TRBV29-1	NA	SVRDQAKPPDNEQY
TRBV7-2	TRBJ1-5	ASSVRQGNQPQH
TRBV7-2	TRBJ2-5	TSSVSGTSGWETQY
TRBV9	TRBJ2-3	ASSVKGLAGTSTDTQY